The present T cell receptor beta chain was sequenced within a study of identical twins. Study observations and caveats: The authors noted that invariant MAIT and iNKT cells could partly confound zero-insertion analyses.

Carrying unique molecular identifiers, the cDNA also gained a universal primer site through template switching. TCRdb used MiXCR to reprocess the 5' RACE reads, holding one entry per CDR3 protein. The sample yields some 900,000 distinct CDR3 sequences, 9% to 15% seen once. This clonotype was observed a few times. Its antigen remains unknown. In germline, CDR1 is PRHDT, CDR2 FYEKMQ (reference sequence). CDR3 size: 13 residues. Trimming removed 5 bases from V and 3 bases from J, with 11 bases in between. These records were also assigned to another study, of yellow fever vaccine responses in identical twins.

The material sequenced was PBMCs. The TCR comes from a woman aged 18-30 years in good health. This chain connects TRBV13 to TRBJ2-7; a possible D gene is TRBD1 (6 bases). In nucleotides, the CDR3 is TGTGCCAGCAGCCCAGGACAGTTCTACGAGCAGTACTTC. Translation: CASSPGQFYEQYF.